This T cell receptor (beta chain) was observed in a study of T-cell memory formation after mild COVID-19. Study-wide results and caveats: Some SARS-CoV-2-responding clones were already detected in memory before infection. Researchers could not confirm that second-wave clones peaking on day 37 targeted SARS-CoV-2.

This clonotype has a handful of counts. Antigen specificity is unknown. A junction end diverges from the germline sequence, so it may reflect a read error. The CDR3 runs 16 residues. Germline CDR1 and CDR2: DFQATT and SNEGSKA (reference sequence). 5'RACE primed at constant segments yielded TCR alpha and TCR beta cDNA libraries bearing sample barcodes and UMIs. TCRdb used MiXCR to reprocess the 5' RACE reads, holding one entry per CDR3 protein. This table has 550,000 to 600,000 distinct CDR3 sequences, about a fifth appearing once. This sequence originates from an adult woman who had mild COVID-19 (a few samples of this study predate the infection). Cell type and time point are not known. The V and J genes are TRBV20-1 and TRBJ2-3, with 8 bases that match TRBD2. Sequenced sample: PBMCs or a T cell subset sorted from them (not recorded which). The chain's CDR3 is CSAGEALAVSTDTQYF. The CDR3 DNA reads as TGCAGTGCTGGAGAGGCACTAGCGGTGAGCACAGATACGCAGTATTTT.